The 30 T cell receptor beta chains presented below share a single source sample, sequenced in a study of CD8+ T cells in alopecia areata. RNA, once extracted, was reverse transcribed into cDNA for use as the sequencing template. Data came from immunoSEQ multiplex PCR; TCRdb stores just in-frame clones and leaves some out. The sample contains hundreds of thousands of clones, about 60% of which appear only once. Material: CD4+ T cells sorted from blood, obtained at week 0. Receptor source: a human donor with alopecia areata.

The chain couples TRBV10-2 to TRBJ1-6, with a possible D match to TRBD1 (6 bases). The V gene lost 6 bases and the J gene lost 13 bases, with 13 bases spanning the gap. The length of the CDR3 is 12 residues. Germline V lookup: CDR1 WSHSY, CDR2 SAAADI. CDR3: CASSPQGPPLHF. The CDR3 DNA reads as TGCGCCAGCAGCCCACAGGGACCCCCCCTCCACTTT.

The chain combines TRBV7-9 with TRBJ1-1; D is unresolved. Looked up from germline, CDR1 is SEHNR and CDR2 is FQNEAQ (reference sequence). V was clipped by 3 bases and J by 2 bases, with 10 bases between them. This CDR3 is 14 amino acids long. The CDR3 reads CASSFLRTNTEAFF. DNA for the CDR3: TGTGCCAGCAGCTTTTTGCGAACCAACACTGAAGCTTTCTTT.

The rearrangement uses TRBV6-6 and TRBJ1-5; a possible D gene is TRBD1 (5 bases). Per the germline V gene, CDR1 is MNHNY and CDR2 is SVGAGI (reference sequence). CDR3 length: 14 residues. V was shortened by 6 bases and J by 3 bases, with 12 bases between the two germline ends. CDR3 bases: TGTGCCAGCAGCTCGATGGGGACCAATCAGCCCCAGCATTTT. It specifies CASSSMGTNQPQHF.

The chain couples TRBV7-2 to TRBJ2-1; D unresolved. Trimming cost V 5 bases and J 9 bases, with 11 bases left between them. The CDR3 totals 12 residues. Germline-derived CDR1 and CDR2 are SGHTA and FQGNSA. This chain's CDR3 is CASSLDWSEQFF. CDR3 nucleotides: TGTGCCAGCAGCCTCGACTGGTCTGAGCAGTTCTTC.

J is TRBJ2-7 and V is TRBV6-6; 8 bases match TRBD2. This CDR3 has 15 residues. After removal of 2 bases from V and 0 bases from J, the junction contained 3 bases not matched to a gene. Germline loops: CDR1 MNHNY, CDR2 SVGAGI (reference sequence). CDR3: CASSYRLAGSYEQYF. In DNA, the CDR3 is TGTGCCAGCAGTTACCGGCTAGCGGGCTCCTACGAGCAGTACTTC.

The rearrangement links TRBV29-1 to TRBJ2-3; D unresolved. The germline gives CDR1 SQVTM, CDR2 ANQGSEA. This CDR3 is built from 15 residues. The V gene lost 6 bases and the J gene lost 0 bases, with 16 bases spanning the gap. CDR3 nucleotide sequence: TGCAGCGTGGCCCACGGGCTGCTTAGCACAGATACGCAGTATTTT. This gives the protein CSVAHGLLSTDTQYF.

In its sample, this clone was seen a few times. CDR3 sequence (DNA): TGTGCCAGCAGCCAAGACGGCGGGCTGAACACCGGGGAGCTGTTTTTT. Protein: CASSQDGGLNTGELFF. The chain has TRBV14 and TRBJ2-2; tentative D call: TRBD2 (5 bases). The CDR3 spans 16 residues. The V gene's germline CDR1 is SGHDN and CDR2 FVKESK. Trimming took 0 bases from V and 1 from J, leaving 9 bases between them.

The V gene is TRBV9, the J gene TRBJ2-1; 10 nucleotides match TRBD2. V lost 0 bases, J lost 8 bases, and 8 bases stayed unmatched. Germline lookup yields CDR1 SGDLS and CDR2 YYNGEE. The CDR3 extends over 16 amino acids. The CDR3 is CASSVGSAGGSDEQFF. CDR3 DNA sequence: TGTGCCAGCAGCGTAGGATCAGCGGGAGGGTCGGATGAGCAGTTCTTC.

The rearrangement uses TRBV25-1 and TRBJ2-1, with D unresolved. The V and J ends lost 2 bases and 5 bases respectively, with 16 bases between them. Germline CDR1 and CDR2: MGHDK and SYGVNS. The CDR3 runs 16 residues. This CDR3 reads CASSEAQVTSDNEQFF. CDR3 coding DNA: TGTGCCAGCAGTGAAGCCCAAGTGACATCAGACAATGAGCAGTTCTTC.

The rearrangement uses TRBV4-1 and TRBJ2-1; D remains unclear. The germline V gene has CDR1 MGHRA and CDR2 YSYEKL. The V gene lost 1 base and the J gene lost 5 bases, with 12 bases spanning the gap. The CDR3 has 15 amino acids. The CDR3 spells CASSQVQFVNNEQFF. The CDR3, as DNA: TGCGCCAGCAGCCAAGTTCAGTTCGTGAACAATGAGCAGTTCTTC.

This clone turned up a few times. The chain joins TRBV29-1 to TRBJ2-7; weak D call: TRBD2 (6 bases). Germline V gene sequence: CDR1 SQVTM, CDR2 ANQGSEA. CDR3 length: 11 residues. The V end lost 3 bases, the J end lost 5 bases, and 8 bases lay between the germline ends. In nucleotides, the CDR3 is TGCAGCGTTGATGGCGGGAACGAGCAGTACTTC. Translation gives CSVDGGNEQYF.

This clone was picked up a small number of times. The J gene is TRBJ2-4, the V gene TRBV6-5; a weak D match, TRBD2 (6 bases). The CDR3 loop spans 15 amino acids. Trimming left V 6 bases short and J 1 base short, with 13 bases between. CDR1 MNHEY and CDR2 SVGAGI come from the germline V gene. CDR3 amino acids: CASSGMEGAKNIQYF. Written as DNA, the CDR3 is TGTGCCAGCAGCGGCATGGAGGGGGCCAAAAACATTCAGTACTTC.

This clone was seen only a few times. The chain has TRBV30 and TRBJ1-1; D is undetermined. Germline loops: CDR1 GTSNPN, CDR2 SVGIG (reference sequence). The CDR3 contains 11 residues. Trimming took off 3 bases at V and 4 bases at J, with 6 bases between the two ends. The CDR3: CAWSLTTEAFF. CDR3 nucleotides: TGTGCCTGGAGCCTTACCACTGAAGCTTTCTTT.

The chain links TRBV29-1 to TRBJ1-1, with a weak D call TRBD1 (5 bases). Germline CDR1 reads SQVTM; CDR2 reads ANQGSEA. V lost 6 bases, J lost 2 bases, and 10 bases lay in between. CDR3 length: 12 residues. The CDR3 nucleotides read TGCAGCGTGACGGACATTAACACTGAAGCTTTCTTT. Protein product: CSVTDINTEAFF.

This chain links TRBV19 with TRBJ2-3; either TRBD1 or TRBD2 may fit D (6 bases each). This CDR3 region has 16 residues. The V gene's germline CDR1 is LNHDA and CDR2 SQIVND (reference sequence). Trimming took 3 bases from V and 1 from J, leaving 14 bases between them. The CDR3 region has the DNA TGTGCCAGTAGTATCCGGGGGCGGGCTGGCACAGATACGCAGTATTTT. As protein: CASSIRGRAGTDTQYF.

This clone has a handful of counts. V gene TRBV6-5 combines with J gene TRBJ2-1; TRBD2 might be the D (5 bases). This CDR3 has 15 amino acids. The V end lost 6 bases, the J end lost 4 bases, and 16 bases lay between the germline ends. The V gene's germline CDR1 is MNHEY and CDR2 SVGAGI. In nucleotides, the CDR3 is TGTGCCAGCAGCCCCGGAAGACTATTATACAATGAGCAGTTCTTC. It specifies CASSPGRLLYNEQFF.

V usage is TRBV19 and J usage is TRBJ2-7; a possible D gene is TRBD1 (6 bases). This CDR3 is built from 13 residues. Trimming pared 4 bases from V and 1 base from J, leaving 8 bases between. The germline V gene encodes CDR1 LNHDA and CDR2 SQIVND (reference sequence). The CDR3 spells CASSTGQSYEQYF. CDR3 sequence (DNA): TGTGCCAGTAGTACCGGACAGTCCTACGAGCAGTACTTC.

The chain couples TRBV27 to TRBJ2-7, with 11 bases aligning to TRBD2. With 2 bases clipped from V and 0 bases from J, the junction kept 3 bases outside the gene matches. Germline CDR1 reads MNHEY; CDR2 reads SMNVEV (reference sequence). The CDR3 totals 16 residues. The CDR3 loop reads CASSLAGTSGSYEQYF. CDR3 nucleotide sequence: TGTGCCAGCAGTTTAGCCGGGACTAGCGGCTCCTACGAGCAGTACTTC.

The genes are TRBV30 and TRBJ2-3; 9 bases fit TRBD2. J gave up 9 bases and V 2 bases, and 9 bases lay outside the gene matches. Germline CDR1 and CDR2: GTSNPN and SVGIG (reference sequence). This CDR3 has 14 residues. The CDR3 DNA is TGTGCCTGGAGTCTGGCGGGGGGGCCCGGGACGCAGTATTTT. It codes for CAWSLAGGPGTQYF.

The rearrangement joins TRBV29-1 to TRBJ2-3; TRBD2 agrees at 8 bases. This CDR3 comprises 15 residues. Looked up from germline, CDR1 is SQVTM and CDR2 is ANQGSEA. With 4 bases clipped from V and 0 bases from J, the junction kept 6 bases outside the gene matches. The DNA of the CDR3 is TGCAGCGTTGTCCCCCGGGGGGGAAGCACAGATACGCAGTATTTT. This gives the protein CSVVPRGGSTDTQYF.

The CDR3 DNA is TGTGCCAGCAGCCAAAGCGAGACCCAGTACTTC. It specifies CASSQSETQYF. The chain has TRBV6-5 and TRBJ2-5; no firm D call. Per the germline V gene, CDR1 is MNHEY and CDR2 is SVGAGI. Trimming left V 6 bases short and J 5 bases short, with 7 bases between. This CDR3 is 11 amino acids long.

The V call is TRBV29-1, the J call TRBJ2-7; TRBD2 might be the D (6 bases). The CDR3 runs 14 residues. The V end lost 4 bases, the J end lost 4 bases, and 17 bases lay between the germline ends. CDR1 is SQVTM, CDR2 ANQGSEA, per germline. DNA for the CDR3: TGCAGCGTTGCTCCCCGGGTAGCGGCATACGAGCAGTACTTC. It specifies CSVAPRVAAYEQYF.

CDR3 nucleotide sequence: TGTGCCAGTAGTATTAAGGTCACAGATACGCAGTATTTT. Translation: CASSIKVTDTQYF. V gene TRBV19 combines with J gene TRBJ2-3; D not resolved. With 3 bases removed from V and 2 bases from J, the gap between germline ends came to 6 bases. CDR1 is LNHDA and CDR2 is SQIVND in the germline V gene (reference sequence). The CDR3 spans 13 residues.

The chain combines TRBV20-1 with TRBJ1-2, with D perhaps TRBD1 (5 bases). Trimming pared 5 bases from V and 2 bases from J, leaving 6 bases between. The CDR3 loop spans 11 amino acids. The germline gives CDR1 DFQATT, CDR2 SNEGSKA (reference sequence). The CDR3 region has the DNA TGCAGTGCTGGGGACAACTATGGCTACACCTTC. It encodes CSAGDNYGYTF.

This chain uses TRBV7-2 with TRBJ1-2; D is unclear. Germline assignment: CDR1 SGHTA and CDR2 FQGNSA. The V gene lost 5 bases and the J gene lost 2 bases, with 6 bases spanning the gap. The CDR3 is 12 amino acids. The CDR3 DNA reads TGTGCCAGCAGCCCAGACAACTATGGCTACACCTTC. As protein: CASSPDNYGYTF.

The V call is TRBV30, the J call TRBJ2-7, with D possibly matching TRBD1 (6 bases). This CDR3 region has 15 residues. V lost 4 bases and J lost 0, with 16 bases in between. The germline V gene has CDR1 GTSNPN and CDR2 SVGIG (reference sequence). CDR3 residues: CAWKTGSTSSYEQYF. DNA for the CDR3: TGTGCCTGGAAGACAGGATCTACTAGCTCCTACGAGCAGTACTTC.

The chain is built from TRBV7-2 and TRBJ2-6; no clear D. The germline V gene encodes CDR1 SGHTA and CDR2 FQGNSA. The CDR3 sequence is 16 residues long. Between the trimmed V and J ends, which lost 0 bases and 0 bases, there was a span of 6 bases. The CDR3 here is CASSLAPVSGANVLTF. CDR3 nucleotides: TGTGCCAGCAGCTTAGCGCCCGTCTCTGGGGCCAACGTCCTGACTTTC.

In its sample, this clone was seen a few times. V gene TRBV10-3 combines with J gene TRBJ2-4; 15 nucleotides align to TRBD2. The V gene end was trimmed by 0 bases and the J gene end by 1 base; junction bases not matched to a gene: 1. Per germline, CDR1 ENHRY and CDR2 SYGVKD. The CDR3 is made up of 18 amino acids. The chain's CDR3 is CAISESGLAGGAKNIQYF. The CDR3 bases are TGTGCCATCAGTGAGTCTGGACTAGCGGGAGGGGCCAAAAACATTCAGTACTTC.

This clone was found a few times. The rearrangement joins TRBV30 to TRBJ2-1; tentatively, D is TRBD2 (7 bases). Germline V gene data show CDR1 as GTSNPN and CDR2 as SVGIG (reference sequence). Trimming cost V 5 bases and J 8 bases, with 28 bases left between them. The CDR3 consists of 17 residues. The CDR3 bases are TGTGCCTGGGCCCCGGGGACAAGCAGCGGGAAGGGTTATGAGCAGTTCTTC. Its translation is CAWAPGTSSGKGYEQFF.

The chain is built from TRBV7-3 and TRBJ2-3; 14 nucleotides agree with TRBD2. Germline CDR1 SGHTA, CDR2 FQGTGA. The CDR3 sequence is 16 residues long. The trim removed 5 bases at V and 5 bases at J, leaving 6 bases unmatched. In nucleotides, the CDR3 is TGTGCCAGCAGCCTCACCGGGACTAGCGGGGGAGATACGCAGTATTTT. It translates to CASSLTGTSGGDTQYF. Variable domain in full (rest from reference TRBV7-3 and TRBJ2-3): GAGVSQTPSNKVTEKGKYVELRCDPISGHTALYWYRQSLGQGPEFLIYFQGTGAADDSGLPNDRFFAVRPEGSVSTLKIQRTERGDSAVYLCASSLTGTSGGDTQYFGPGTRLTVL.